The source of this T cell receptor beta chain is a study of T cells after yellow fever vaccination. The CDR3 covers 16 residues. The ends lost 0 bases at V and 4 bases at J; junction bases unmatched: 8. Looked up from germline, CDR1 is SGDLS and CDR2 is YYNGEE. TCRdb independently ran MiXCR on the 5' RACE reads; one entry per CDR3 protein. The sample records around 300,000 distinct CDR3 sequences, 3.5% to 4.5% being singletons. This clonotype was seen only a few times. This clonotype was sampled from a man between 18 and 35 years old who received the YFV17D yellow fever vaccine. The source material was PBMCs, sampled 15 days after the yellow fever booster vaccination. The chain links TRBV9 to TRBJ2-3, with TRBD2 matching 7 bases. The CDR3 reads CASSVENWRGSDTQYF. As DNA, the CDR3 is TGTGCCAGCAGCGTAGAAAACTGGCGGGGGTCAGATACGCAGTATTTT.